This TCR beta chain was identified in a study of monozygotic twins with inflammatory bowel disease. Per germline, CDR1 SGDLS and CDR2 YYNGEE. The CDR3 spans 13 residues. Samples each yielded cDNA through eight separate reactions. Nested PCRs of approximately 16 and 10 cycles, two in total, were run on TCRalpha and TCRbeta cDNA. After re-calling the 5' RACE reads, TCRdb lists one entry per CDR3 protein, DNA absent. This specimen shows roughly 150,000 distinct CDR3 sequences; the ten leading clones hold less than 3%. The receptor was derived from a human donor with ulcerative colitis or Crohn's disease, or a healthy co-twin of an affected twin (not recorded which). The chain carries TRBV9 and TRBJ2-7; absent DNA, TCRdb's TRBD1 call cannot be checked. Sample: blood. CDR3 sequence reads: CASSVEVGLEQYF.